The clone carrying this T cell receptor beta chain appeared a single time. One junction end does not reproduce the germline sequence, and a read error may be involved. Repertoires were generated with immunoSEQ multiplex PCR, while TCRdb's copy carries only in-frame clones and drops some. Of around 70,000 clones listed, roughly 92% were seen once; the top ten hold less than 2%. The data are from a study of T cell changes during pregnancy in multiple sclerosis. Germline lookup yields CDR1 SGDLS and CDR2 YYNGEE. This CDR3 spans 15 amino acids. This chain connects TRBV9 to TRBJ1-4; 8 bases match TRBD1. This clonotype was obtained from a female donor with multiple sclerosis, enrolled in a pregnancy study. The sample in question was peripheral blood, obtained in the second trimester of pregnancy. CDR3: CASSFTGGTSEKLFF. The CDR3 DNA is TGTGCCAGCAGCTTCACAGGGGGAACTAGTGAAAAACTGTTTTTT.